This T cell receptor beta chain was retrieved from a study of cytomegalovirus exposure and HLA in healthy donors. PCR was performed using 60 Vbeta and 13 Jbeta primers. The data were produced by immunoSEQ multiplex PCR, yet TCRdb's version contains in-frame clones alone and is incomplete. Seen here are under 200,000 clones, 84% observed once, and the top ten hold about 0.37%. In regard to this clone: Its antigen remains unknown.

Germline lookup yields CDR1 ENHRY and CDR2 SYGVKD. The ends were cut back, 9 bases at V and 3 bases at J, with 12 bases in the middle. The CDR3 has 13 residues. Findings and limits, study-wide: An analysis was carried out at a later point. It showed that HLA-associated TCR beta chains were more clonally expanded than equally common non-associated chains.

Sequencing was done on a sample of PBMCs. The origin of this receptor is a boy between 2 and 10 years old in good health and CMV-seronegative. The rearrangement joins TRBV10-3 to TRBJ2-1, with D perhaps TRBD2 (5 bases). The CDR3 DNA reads TGTGCCATTTACTCTCGGGACTACAATGAGCAGTTCTTC. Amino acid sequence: CAIYSRDYNEQFF.